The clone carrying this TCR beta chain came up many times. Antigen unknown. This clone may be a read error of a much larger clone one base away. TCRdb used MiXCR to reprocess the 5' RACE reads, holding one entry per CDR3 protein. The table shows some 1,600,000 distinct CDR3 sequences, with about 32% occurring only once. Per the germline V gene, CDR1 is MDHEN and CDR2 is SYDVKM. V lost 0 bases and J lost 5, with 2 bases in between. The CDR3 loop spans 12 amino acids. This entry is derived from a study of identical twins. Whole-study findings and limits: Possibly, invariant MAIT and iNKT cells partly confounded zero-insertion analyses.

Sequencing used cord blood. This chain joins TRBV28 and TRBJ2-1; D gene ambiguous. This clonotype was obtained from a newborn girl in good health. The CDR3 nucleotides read TGTGCCAGCAGTTTATGGAACAATGAGCAGTTCTTC. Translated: CASSLWNNEQFF.